This TCR beta chain was captured by sequencing in a study of blood T cell repertoires in COVID-19. This CDR3 is built from 17 residues. Trimming removed 6 bases from V and 8 bases from J; junction bases left unmatched: 18. The germline V gene encodes CDR1 LNHDA and CDR2 SQIVND (reference sequence). All recovered Cohort 3 donors got two negative PCRs, got clearance, or saw symptom resolution. Original analysis: Using reference gene primer amplification, nucleated cell counts were estimated. Assay: immunoSEQ multiplex PCR; the TCRdb copy retains only in-frame clones and omits some. From that table come the V and J calls and clone size; the DNA was used to work out D and trimming. The sample has about 200,000 clones, approximately 84% seen once.

The chain couples TRBV19 to TRBJ2-1, with 8 bases aligning to TRBD2. The sequenced sample consisted of PBMCs or T cells enriched from blood (not recorded which). The sequence was collected from a middle-aged man who had recovered from COVID-19. The CDR3 protein is CASSDILAGGYLYEQFF. Written as DNA, the CDR3 is TGTGCCAGTAGCGATATTTTGGCGGGGGGATACCTCTATGAGCAGTTCTTC.